The sequence of this TCR beta chain was determined in a study of blood T cell repertoires in COVID-19. For the study at large: The study drew acute and convalescent COVID-19 samples from the United States, Italy and Spain. From T cells, B-cell-depleted T cells, or PBMCs came the material, which was cDNA or gDNA.

The length of the CDR3 is 14 residues. Germline assignment: CDR1 MDHEN and CDR2 SYDVKM. Germline trimming cut 2 bases from V and 7 bases from J; bases unmatched to any gene: 6. Authors' analysis steps: Scientists estimated how many nucleated cells there were by amplifying reference gene primers. TCRdb's copy holds only in-frame clones and misses some; the assay was immunoSEQ multiplex PCR. V, J and clone size derive from that table, while D and trimming were established from the DNA sequence. This repertoire shows 25,000 to 30,000 clones, around 90% found once; its top ten account for 6.5% to 8%. The receptor was derived from a human donor in a cohort sampled during active COVID-19. The sequencing input was peripheral blood. The chain has TRBV28 and TRBJ1-2; TRBD1 agrees at 8 bases. The CDR3: CASSLRQGLSGYTF. The CDR3 DNA reads as TGTGCCAGCAGTTTAAGACAGGGGCTGAGTGGCTACACCTTC.